The 25 T cell receptor beta chains below were found in one sample sequenced in a study of identical twins. One entry per CDR3 protein results from TCRdb running MiXCR on the 5' RACE reads. The sample contains some 200,000 distinct CDR3 sequences, around 6.9% of which appear only once. These data also formed part of another study, on yellow fever vaccine responses in identical twins.

The sequencing input was memory (CD45RO+) T cells sorted from blood. The origin of the receptors is a woman in her late teens or twenties in good health.

CDR3 residues: CASSQSPTGALYEQYF. The CDR3 nucleotides read TGTGCCAGCAGCCAATCTCCGACAGGGGCCCTCTACGAGCAGTACTTC. V is TRBV3-1 and J is TRBJ2-7; TRBD1 matches 8 bases. With V trimmed by 2 bases and J by 3 bases, 9 bases remained unmatched. Germline CDR1 and CDR2: LGHDT and YNNKEL (reference sequence). This CDR3 has 16 amino acids.

This clonotype has more than one count but fewer than ten. The chain carries TRBV5-1 and TRBJ2-2; D is tentatively TRBD1 or TRBD2 (5 bases each). The germline CDR1 and CDR2 sequences are SGHRS and YFSETQ. V was pared by 3 bases and J by 2 bases, with 11 bases between. CDR3 size: 15 residues. This chain's CDR3 is CASSSGTQNTGELFF. The CDR3 region has the DNA TGCGCCAGCAGCTCTGGGACGCAAAACACCGGGGAGCTGTTTTTT.

This clonotype is medium-sized (0.01 to 0.1%). The genes are TRBV7-2 and TRBJ2-1, with 12 bases aligning to TRBD1. Germline-derived CDR1 and CDR2 are SGHTA and FQGNSA. Germline trimming cut 7 bases from V and 12 bases from J; bases unmatched to any gene: 10. The CDR3 covers 14 residues. The CDR3 is CASNPPGQGAWQFF. In DNA, the CDR3 is TGTGCCAGCAATCCTCCGGGACAGGGGGCTTGGCAGTTCTTC.

In this sample, this clonotype turned up many times. J is TRBJ2-1 and V is TRBV2; D gene uncertain. Germline loops: CDR1 SNHLY, CDR2 FYNNEI. V shed 8 bases and J shed 9 bases, with 14 bases lying between them. The CDR3 extends over 12 amino acids. The CDR3 sequence is CASEGELPEQFF. The DNA for the CDR3 is TGTGCCAGCGAAGGCGAGCTTCCTGAGCAGTTCTTC.

This clonotype was picked up many times. V is TRBV29-1 and J is TRBJ2-6; TRBD1 is a possible D gene (7 bases). Trimming stripped 6 bases from V and 2 bases from J, with 17 bases between. This CDR3 region has 16 residues. Germline V gives CDR1 SQVTM, CDR2 ANQGSEA. The CDR3 DNA is TGCAGCGTCTCTTTAGCAGGGGGGACTGGGGCCAACGTCCTGACTTTC. Translating it yields CSVSLAGGTGANVLTF.

This clonotype has ten or more counts. The chain couples TRBV12-3 or TRBV12-4 to TRBJ2-2, with 11 bases lining up with TRBD1. Losses at the gene ends were 3 bases for V and 4 bases for J; bases not matched to a gene: 4. The CDR3 runs 16 residues. Here the CDR3 DNA reads TGTGCCAGCAGTTTTTCCGGGACAGGGGGCACCGGGGAGCTGTTTTTT. Protein: CASSFSGTGGTGELFF.

This clonotype was recorded a few times. The chain uses TRBV29-1 and TRBJ2-3, with 7 bases matching TRBD2. V lost 8 bases to trimming and J lost 5 bases; unmatched junction nucleotides: 4. Germline values: CDR1 SQVTM, CDR2 ANQGSEA. This CDR3 is built from 11 residues. Here the CDR3 reads CSTGEGDTQYF. CDR3 in DNA: TGCAGCACCGGGGAGGGAGATACGCAGTATTTT.

This clonotype came up a few times. This chain uses TRBV20-1 with TRBJ2-2; 10 bases are shared with TRBD1. CDR3 size: 15 residues. CDR1 and CDR2 (germline): DFQATT, SNEGSKA (reference sequence). Losses at the gene ends were 3 bases for V and 3 bases for J; bases not matched to a gene: 4. CDR3 sequence reads: CSARFGTGDTGELFF. The CDR3 coding sequence is TGCAGTGCTAGGTTCGGGACAGGGGACACCGGGGAGCTGTTTTTT.

The V and J genes are TRBV7-2 and TRBJ2-7; D ambiguous. Germline values: CDR1 SGHTA, CDR2 FQGNSA. The CDR3 runs 13 residues. V lost 0 bases and J 4 bases, leaving 7 bases between the germline ends. The CDR3 sequence is CASSLALEYEQYF. In nucleotides, the CDR3 is TGTGCCAGCAGCTTAGCCTTAGAGTACGAGCAGTACTTC.

This clonotype was counted ten times or more. This rearrangement joins TRBV24-1 to TRBJ2-2, with TRBD2 identical over 7 bases. The CDR3 is made up of 13 amino acids. V lost 5 bases to trimming and J lost 7 bases; unmatched junction nucleotides: 3. Germline V gene data show CDR1 as KGHDR and CDR2 as SFDVKD. The CDR3 DNA is TGTGCCACCAGTGGACTAGCCGGCGGGGAGCTGTTTTTT. Its translation: CATSGLAGGELFF.

J is TRBJ2-7 and V is TRBV6-5; 8 nucleotides match TRBD1. Trimming took 4 bases from V and 6 from J; bases not matched to a gene: 8. Germline V lookup: CDR1 MNHEY, CDR2 SVGAGI. The CDR3 length is 14 residues. In DNA, the CDR3 is TGTGCCAGCAGTTTCGTGGACAGGGCGGGCGAGCAGTACTTC. Encoded protein: CASSFVDRAGEQYF.

This clonotype was seen many times. The chain links TRBV6-5 to TRBJ2-3, with 8 bases aligning to TRBD1. Germline lookup yields CDR1 MNHEY and CDR2 SVGAGI. CDR3 length equals 14 residues. The junction had 4 bases not matched to a gene; V was cut back by 6 bases and J by 2 bases. Here the CDR3 reads CASSLQGDTDTQYF. In DNA, the CDR3 is TGTGCCAGCAGCTTACAGGGGGACACAGATACGCAGTATTTT.

This clonotype was recorded many times. This chain connects TRBV12-3 or TRBV12-4 to TRBJ1-1; the D is unclear. With 3 bases removed from V and 1 base from J, the gap between germline ends came to 6 bases. CDR3 length equals 13 residues. The CDR3 protein is CASSLTQNTEAFF. Written as DNA, the CDR3 is TGTGCCAGCAGTTTGACCCAGAACACTGAAGCTTTCTTT.

This clonotype was seen more than once but under ten times. The rearrangement uses TRBV25-1 and TRBJ1-2; D is unclear. CDR1 is MGHDK and CDR2 is SYGVNS in the germline V gene. Trimming took off 2 bases at V and 0 bases at J, with 16 bases between the two ends. CDR3 length: 17 amino acids. The CDR3 DNA sequence: TGTGCCAGCAGTGAAACCTCAAAAGGGAGAGCTAACTATGGCTACACCTTC. It yields the protein CASSETSKGRANYGYTF.

This clonotype was found many times. The V gene is TRBV28, the J gene TRBJ1-5; 7 bases match TRBD1. The CDR3 runs 14 residues. Germline values: CDR1 MDHEN, CDR2 SYDVKM. The V and J ends lost 5 bases and 3 bases, in that order; junction bases with no gene match: 4. In DNA form, the CDR3 reads TGTGCCAGCAGTGTGGGACAGCTCAATCAGCCCCAGCATTTT. It codes for CASSVGQLNQPQHF.

This clonotype showed up many times. V gene TRBV5-1 combines with J gene TRBJ2-3; D unclear. With 3 bases removed from V and 0 bases from J, the gap between germline ends came to 5 bases. This CDR3 region has 13 residues. Germline V lookup: CDR1 SGHRS, CDR2 YFSETQ. The CDR3 DNA reads as TGCGCCAGCAGCTCGTCCAGCACAGATACGCAGTATTTT. This sequence encodes CASSSSSTDTQYF.

This clonotype has just one count. V usage is TRBV18 and J usage is TRBJ2-7; maybe TRBD1 (5 bases). V was shortened by 4 bases and J by 0 bases, with 10 bases between the two germline ends. Germline CDR1 KGHSH, CDR2 LQKENI. CDR3 length: 14 amino acids. The CDR3 DNA sequence: TGTGCCAGCTCACGGGGCCCCGACTCCTACGAGCAGTACTTC. Protein product: CASSRGPDSYEQYF.

In this sample, this clonotype turned up a few times. The V gene is TRBV7-2, the J gene TRBJ2-5; tentatively, D is TRBD1 (8 bases). Trimming removed 5 bases from V and 0 bases from J, with 16 bases in between. The CDR3 has 16 residues. Per the germline V gene, CDR1 is SGHTA and CDR2 is FQGNSA. CDR3 nucleotide sequence: TGTGCCAGCAGCGCAGGGGGCGGGAGACACCAAGAGACCCAGTACTTC. It is translated as CASSAGGGRHQETQYF.

Only a few counts were recorded for this clonotype. The chain has TRBV9 and TRBJ2-3, with 9 bases lining up with TRBD1. The CDR3 loop spans 16 amino acids. Germline V lookup: CDR1 SGDLS, CDR2 YYNGEE. V trimming: 0 bases; J trimming: 3 bases; junction bases outside the gene matches: 5. The CDR3 region is CASSVAGQGRTDTQYF. The CDR3 nucleotides are TGTGCCAGCAGCGTAGCCGGACAGGGGAGAACAGATACGCAGTATTTT.

This clonotype appeared a few times. V is TRBV7-2 and J is TRBJ2-5; TRBD2 matches 9 bases. The CDR3 has 15 amino acids. J was trimmed by 5 bases and V by 3 bases; bases with no gene match: 7. Germline V gene lookup returns CDR1 SGHTA and CDR2 FQGNSA. The CDR3 bases are TGTGCCAGCAGCTTCAGGACTAGCGTCCGGGAGACCCAGTACTTC. This translates into CASSFRTSVRETQYF.

This clonotype was counted ten times or more. The gene calls are TRBV5-6 and TRBJ1-1; 7 bases map to TRBD1. The J segment lost 5 bases and the V segment lost 3 bases, leaving 10 bases of the junction unmatched. The CDR3 runs to 15 residues. The germline V gene has CDR1 SGHDT and CDR2 YYEEEE. The CDR3 DNA follows: TGTGCCAGCAGCTACCGGGACAGACCAACGACTGAAGCTTTCTTT. Translation: CASSYRDRPTTEAFF.

The chain employs TRBV7-2 and TRBJ2-2; D is possibly TRBD2 (5 bases). V lost 0 bases and J lost 5, with 10 bases in between. This CDR3 has 15 amino acids. Germline CDR1 SGHTA, CDR2 FQGNSA. As DNA, the CDR3 is TGTGCCAGCAGCTTAGCCAGGAGAGGGACCGGGGAGCTGTTTTTT. The encoded protein is CASSLARRGTGELFF.

This clonotype was counted a few times. The chain uses TRBV28 and TRBJ2-7; 7 bases are shared with TRBD2. The J segment lost 5 bases and the V segment lost 1 base, leaving 8 bases of the junction unmatched. The CDR3 totals 15 residues. Germline lookup yields CDR1 MDHEN and CDR2 SYDVKM. The CDR3: CASSLSGGGTHEQYF. The CDR3 DNA follows: TGTGCCAGCAGTTTATCGGGGGGAGGGACCCACGAGCAGTACTTC.

The rearrangement links TRBV14 to TRBJ2-1; D perhaps matches TRBD2 (5 bases). With 3 bases removed from V and 4 bases from J, the gap between germline ends came to 16 bases. This CDR3 spans 16 amino acids. CDR1 and CDR2 (germline): SGHDN, FVKESK. The CDR3 DNA reads TGTGCCAGCAGCCACCCAATCGGGAAAGCTTACAATGAGCAGTTCTTC. Translation gives CASSHPIGKAYNEQFF.

The chain combines TRBV11-2 with TRBJ2-5; D remains ambiguous. This CDR3 is 17 amino acids long. Trimming took 0 bases from V and 0 from J, leaving 14 bases between them. Per germline, CDR1 SGHAT and CDR2 FQNNGV. The CDR3, as DNA: TGTGCCAGCAGCTTAGACTTCGCAGGAACGTACCAAGAGACCCAGTACTTC. Translation: CASSLDFAGTYQETQYF.